This T cell receptor (beta chain) was sequenced during a study of CD8+ T cells in alopecia areata. cDNA serving as the sequencing template came from extracted, reverse transcribed RNA. Profiled with immunoSEQ multiplex PCR; TCRdb holds only in-frame clones, not every one. The table has approximately 98,000 clones, around 59% seen once. This CDR3 has 13 amino acids. V lost 5 bases and J 3 bases, leaving 12 bases between the germline ends. Germline V gene lookup returns CDR1 SGHDT and CDR2 YYEEEE. This clone was seen a handful of times. The sample comprised CD8+ T cells sorted from blood. The receptor comes from a human donor in good health. The chain couples TRBV5-6 to TRBJ2-7; tentative D call: TRBD2 (6 bases). The CDR3 coding sequence is TGTGCCAGCAGTTACGGAGGGAACTACGAGCAGTACTTC. This gives the protein CASSYGGNYEQYF.